A single sample is the source of the 32 T cell receptor beta chains below, sequenced in a study of control samples from healthy donors and cancer patients. Some clones are missing from TCRdb's copy, which holds only in-frame ones; the method was immunoSEQ multiplex PCR. The sample lists some 190,000 clones; about 90% were seen once. Sequenced material: blood. The receptor source for this set is a man aged 25 to 45 in good health.

This chain uses TRBV7-9 with TRBJ1-3; D is unresolved. Germline V gene sequence: CDR1 SEHNR, CDR2 FQNEAQ (reference sequence). This CDR3 contains 15 residues. V was pared by 2 bases and J by 4 bases, with 12 bases between. The CDR3 is CASSLYSTSGNTIYF. The CDR3 coding sequence is TGTGCCAGCAGCTTATATTCGACGTCCGGAAACACCATATATTTT.

The chain combines TRBV5-1 with TRBJ2-1; tentatively, D is TRBD1 (8 bases). CDR3 length: 14 amino acids. V gave up 9 bases and J gave up 6 bases, with 19 bases separating them. Germline CDR1 SGHRS, CDR2 YFSETQ. The CDR3 reads CATSGGRGRNEQFF. The CDR3 region has the DNA TGCGCCACCTCGGGAGGCAGGGGGCGCAATGAGCAGTTCTTC.

The V and J genes are TRBV5-6 and TRBJ2-5; no reliable D call. This CDR3 contains 12 residues. CDR1 is SGHDT and CDR2 is YYEEEE in the germline V gene. V shed 0 bases and J shed 5 bases, with 5 bases lying between them. CDR3 DNA sequence: TGTGCCAGCAGCTTGGCGGTGGAGACCCAGTACTTC. Protein product: CASSLAVETQYF.

The chain links TRBV5-1 to TRBJ2-7; 7 nucleotides agree with TRBD1. The J segment lost 5 bases and the V segment lost 0 bases, leaving 5 bases of the junction unmatched. The germline V gene has CDR1 SGHRS and CDR2 YFSETQ. The CDR3 covers 14 residues. In DNA form, the CDR3 reads TGCGCCAGCAGCTTGGGCACAGGGGCGGACGAGCAGTACTTC. Translation: CASSLGTGADEQYF. The whole variable domain, remainder taken from reference TRBV5-1 and TRBJ2-7, is KAGVTQTPRYLIKTRGQQVTLSCSPISGHRSVSWYQQTPGQGLQFLFEYFSETQRNKGNFPGRFSGRQFSNSRSEMNVSTLELGDSALYLCASSLGTGADEQYFGPGTRLTVT.

The chain links TRBV7-9 to TRBJ2-3; D possibly corresponds to TRBD2 (5 bases). From germline, CDR1 is SEHNR and CDR2 FQNEAQ (reference sequence). This CDR3 is built from 14 residues. V lost 3 bases to trimming and J lost 5 bases, with 12 bases between them. CDR3 coding DNA: TGTGCCAGCAGCTTGTCGGACTCGGTAGATACGCAGTATTTT. It yields the protein CASSLSDSVDTQYF.

The chain uses TRBV9 and TRBJ2-1; D is perhaps TRBD1 (5 bases). Per germline, CDR1 SGDLS and CDR2 YYNGEE. CDR3 length equals 15 residues. With 0 bases removed from V and 4 bases from J, the gap between germline ends came to 11 bases. Written as DNA, the CDR3 is TGTGCCAGCAGCGTAGGACAGACCCAATACAATGAGCAGTTCTTC. Its translation is CASSVGQTQYNEQFF.

The chain has TRBV2 and TRBJ2-4, with 7 bases aligning to TRBD2. V lost 8 bases to trimming and J lost 9 bases; unmatched junction nucleotides: 7. The CDR3 is made up of 12 amino acids. Per the germline V gene, CDR1 is SNHLY and CDR2 is FYNNEI. The CDR3 here is CASFRGVGIQYF. The CDR3 DNA reads as TGTGCCAGCTTCCGGGGGGTTGGCATTCAGTACTTC.

This clone was detected only once. The chain recombines TRBV3-1 (or the pseudogene TRBV3-2) with TRBJ1-1; D call uncertain. CDR3 length: 18 residues. V dropped 0 bases and J dropped 0 bases, with 17 bases sitting between them. The germline gives CDR1 LGHDT, CDR2 YNNKEL (reference sequence). The CDR3 here is CASSQEFTSGLMNTEAFF. In DNA, the CDR3 is TGTGCCAGCAGCCAAGAATTCACGTCAGGTCTCATGAACACTGAAGCTTTCTTT.

The rearrangement links TRBV28 to TRBJ1-6; 8 nucleotides agree with TRBD1. V dropped 5 bases and J dropped 10; count of bases not matched to a gene: 10. The length of the CDR3 is 15 residues. Germline CDR1 reads MDHEN; CDR2 reads SYDVKM. CDR3 residues: CASSHTGGRESPLHF. The CDR3 coding sequence is TGTGCCAGCAGTCACACAGGGGGAAGGGAATCACCCCTCCACTTT.

The genes are TRBV5-1 and TRBJ2-2, with TRBD1 as a possible D gene (6 bases). The CDR3 totals 15 residues. Germline V gives CDR1 SGHRS, CDR2 YFSETQ. V gave up 4 bases and J gave up 5 bases, with 15 bases separating them. The CDR3 nucleotides read TGCGCCAGCAGCCTTGGACAGCTCTTGACCGGGGAGCTGTTTTTT. Protein product: CASSLGQLLTGELFF.

A remark on this clone: This likely comes from a read error, as the CDR3 has no conserved phenylalanine or tryptophan at its end. The limits of the CDR3 on the DNA are not certain, so only TCRdb's listed CDR3 is given. J is TRBJ1-3 and V is TRBV27; the table's TRBD1 call for D was not verified on the DNA. Counting both end residues, the CDR3 totals 10 amino acids. Germline CDR1 MNHEY, CDR2 SMNVEV (reference sequence). CDR3 region: CASSSPFEQY.

The J gene is TRBJ2-2, the V gene TRBV29-1; tentatively, D is TRBD2 (7 bases). The CDR3 contains 14 residues. From germline, CDR1 is SQVTM and CDR2 ANQGSEA. The V end lost 8 bases, the J end lost 3 bases, and 16 bases lay between the germline ends. DNA for the CDR3: TGCAGCTCACGGGGGGCGGGGGACACCGGGGAGCTGTTTTTT. Residues: CSSRGAGDTGELFF.

The chain has TRBV7-8 and TRBJ1-1; D uncertain. CDR3 length: 12 residues. Germline V lookup: CDR1 SGHVS, CDR2 FQNEAQ. Deletions cut 6 bases from V and 1 base from J, with 6 bases between. CDR3 coding DNA: TGTGCCAGCAGTTGGGCGAACACTGAAGCTTTCTTT. Protein sequence: CASSWANTEAFF. Complete variable domain (other parts from reference TRBV7-8 and TRBJ1-1): GAGVSQSPRYKVAKRGQDVALRCDPISGHVSLFWYQQALGQGPEFLTYFQNEAQLDKSGLPSDRFFAERPEGSVSTLKIQRTQQEDSAVYLCASSWANTEAFFGQGTRLTVV.

This clone was picked up one time. V usage is TRBV7-3 and J usage is TRBJ1-2; tentatively, D is TRBD1 (6 bases). The CDR3 spans 14 residues. V was cut by 5 bases and J by 5 bases, with 15 bases left in between. Per the germline V gene, CDR1 is SGHTA and CDR2 is FQGTGA. The DNA of the CDR3 is TGTGCCAGCAGCCTATCTCAGGGGTTTTATGGCTACACCTTC. It encodes CASSLSQGFYGYTF.

V and J are TRBV6-1 and TRBJ1-5; D unclear. CDR1 and CDR2 from the germline V gene are MNHNS and SASEGT. V was trimmed by 0 bases and J by 6 bases, leaving 9 bases between them. The CDR3 spans 14 residues. CDR3 nucleotide sequence: TGTGCCAGCAGTGAAGCGAGGGCAACTCAGCCCCAGCATTTT. It translates to CASSEARATQPQHF.

The chain's CDR3 is CASSLVSGGNTGELFF. The CDR3 DNA sequence: TGCGCCAGCAGCTTGGTCTCTGGGGGGAACACCGGGGAGCTGTTTTTT. This chain joins TRBV5-1 and TRBJ2-2, with D possibly called TRBD1 or TRBD2 (5 bases each). Deletions cut 0 bases from V and 1 base from J, with 10 bases between. This CDR3 is built from 16 residues. Germline CDR1 SGHRS, CDR2 YFSETQ.

The chain uses TRBV10-1 and TRBJ1-2; TRBD1 matches at 7 bases. The CDR3 sequence is 15 residues long. J gave up 4 bases and V 6 bases, and 11 bases lay outside the gene matches. Germline V gene lookup returns CDR1 WNHNN and CDR2 SYGVQD (reference sequence). Written as DNA, the CDR3 is TGCGCCAGCAGCCCGGGACAGAGTGAATCCTATGGCTACACCTTC. It translates to CASSPGQSESYGYTF.

The genes are TRBV2 and TRBJ2-3, with D perhaps given as TRBD1 or TRBD2 (6 bases each). The CDR3 consists of 13 residues. Trimming removed 9 bases from V and 2 bases from J, with 12 bases in between. The germline V gene encodes CDR1 SNHLY and CDR2 FYNNEI. This CDR3 reads CARGGSTTDTQYF. CDR3 nucleotide sequence: TGTGCCAGGGGGGGCTCAACCACAGATACGCAGTATTTT.

The chain combines TRBV6-1 with TRBJ1-1; 7 bases map to TRBD1. CDR3 length: 14 residues. Germline CDR1 and CDR2: MNHNS and SASEGT. V shed 2 bases and J 6 bases; nucleotides not matched to a gene: 6. CDR3 DNA: TGTGCCAGCAGTGAAAGGGGGCGCACCGCTGAAGCTTTCTTT. It translates to CASSERGRTAEAFF.

The J gene is TRBJ1-2, the V gene TRBV5-1; weak D call: TRBD1 (6 bases). Deletions cut 0 bases from V and 4 bases from J, with 10 bases between. Germline lookup yields CDR1 SGHRS and CDR2 YFSETQ. The CDR3 runs 14 residues. CDR3 sequence: CASSLEQGAYGYTF. Here the CDR3 DNA reads TGCGCCAGCAGCTTGGAACAGGGCGCCTATGGCTACACCTTC.

The gene calls are TRBV6-6 and TRBJ1-2; D perhaps matches TRBD1 (5 bases). This CDR3 has 13 residues. Trimming pared 2 bases from V and 3 bases from J, leaving 7 bases between. Germline V CDR1 and CDR2: MNHNY, SVGAGI (reference sequence). The CDR3 is CASSYEQDYGYTF. Here the CDR3 DNA reads TGTGCCAGCAGTTACGAACAGGACTATGGCTACACCTTC.

This chain connects TRBV27 to TRBJ1-4, with D uncertain. Trimming took 1 base from V and 7 from J, leaving 10 bases between them. The CDR3 sequence is 14 residues long. The germline CDR1 and CDR2 sequences are MNHEY and SMNVEV (reference sequence). The CDR3 here is CASSLLSGSEKLFF. Written as DNA, the CDR3 is TGTGCCAGCAGTTTATTAAGCGGGAGTGAAAAACTGTTTTTT.

J is TRBJ1-1 and V is TRBV18; TRBD1 agrees at 11 bases. Losses at the gene ends were 6 bases for V and 4 bases for J; bases not matched to a gene: 4. This CDR3 region has 14 residues. CDR1 and CDR2 (germline): KGHSH, LQKENI. CDR3 DNA: TGTGCCAGCTCGGGGACAGGGGGTCTCACTGAAGCTTTCTTT. Its protein product is CASSGTGGLTEAFF.

V gene TRBV6-2 or TRBV6-3 combines with J gene TRBJ1-6; a weak D match, TRBD1 (5 bases). Germline lookup yields CDR1 MNHEY and CDR2 SVGEGT. The CDR3 runs to 19 residues. Trimming shortened V by 2 bases and J by 0 bases, and 17 bases separated the two germline ends. This CDR3 is CASSYNEGRTSSYNSPLHF. CDR3 DNA: TGTGCCAGCAGTTACAATGAGGGACGGACGTCCTCCTATAATTCACCCCTCCACTTT.

The chain employs TRBV7-9 and TRBJ2-3; 12 bases match TRBD2. The CDR3 runs 15 residues. Per germline, CDR1 SEHNR and CDR2 FQNEAQ (reference sequence). The V segment lost 4 bases and the J segment 5 bases; nucleotides outside the gene matches: 4. CDR3 region: CASSSSGGAGDTQYF. The CDR3 region has the DNA TGTGCCAGCAGCTCTAGCGGGGGGGCCGGAGATACGCAGTATTTT.

This chain connects TRBV6-2 or TRBV6-3 to TRBJ2-5; 7 nucleotides match TRBD2. CDR1 and CDR2 (germline): MNHEY, SVGEGT. After removal of 5 bases from V and 0 bases from J, the junction contained 3 bases not matched to a gene. The length of the CDR3 is 14 residues. The CDR3 spells CASSDGGNQETQYF. The CDR3 nucleotides are TGTGCCAGCAGTGACGGGGGGAACCAAGAGACCCAGTACTTC.

The rearrangement links TRBV5-1 to TRBJ2-3; TRBD1 matches 9 bases. The germline gives CDR1 SGHRS, CDR2 YFSETQ. J was trimmed by 6 bases and V by 4 bases; bases with no gene match: 18. The CDR3 is 18 amino acids. The CDR3 loop is CASSPGQGIPSEWDTQYF. CDR3 nucleotide sequence: TGCGCCAGCAGCCCGGGACAGGGAATCCCCTCCGAGTGGGATACGCAGTATTTT.

This clone was seen once. One end of the junction varies from germline; a read error may be responsible. CDR3 DNA: TGTGCCAGCAGTGAAGCGCTGGGACCGGTTTTC. This gives the protein CASSEALGPVF. This rearrangement joins TRBV2 to TRBJ2-7; TRBD1 or TRBD2 may be the D gene (5 bases each). CDR1 and CDR2 (germline): SNHLY, FYNNEI. The CDR3 runs 11 residues.

The CDR3 loop is CASSHDRVEKLFF. The DNA for the CDR3 is TGTGCCAGCAGCCATGACAGGGTTGAAAAACTGTTTTTT. The rearrangement joins TRBV12-3 or TRBV12-4 to TRBJ1-4; 7 bases line up with TRBD1. The CDR3 loop spans 13 amino acids. After removal of 6 bases from V and 7 bases from J, the junction contained 5 bases not matched to a gene.

This rearrangement joins TRBV25-1 to TRBJ2-1, with unresolved D. This CDR3 has 14 residues. V lost 4 bases and J 10 bases, leaving 17 bases between the germline ends. In germline, CDR1 is MGHDK, CDR2 SYGVNS. The CDR3 protein is CASSVPTPPAEQFF. The CDR3 nucleotides read TGTGCCAGCAGTGTCCCGACACCGCCGGCGGAGCAGTTCTTC.

The chain has TRBV7-9 and TRBJ2-1, with D perhaps matching TRBD1 (5 bases). This CDR3 has 17 amino acids. Trimming stripped 3 bases from V and 5 bases from J, with 20 bases between. Germline V gene sequence: CDR1 SEHNR, CDR2 FQNEAQ (reference sequence). CDR3 in DNA: TGTGCCAGCAGCTTCGCCAGTACCAAGAAGGGGCACAATGAGCAGTTCTTC. It is translated as CASSFASTKKGHNEQFF. The full variable domain, rest sourced from reference TRBV7-9 and TRBJ2-1, is DTGVSQNPRHKITKRGQNVTFRCDPISEHNRLYWYRQTLGQGPEFLTYFQNEAQLEKSRLLSDRFSAERPKGSFSTLEIQRTEQGDSAMYLCASSFASTKKGHNEQFFGPGTRLTVL.

The chain uses TRBV3-1 (or the pseudogene TRBV3-2) and TRBJ2-1; D is possibly TRBD2 (6 bases). CDR1 LGHDT and CDR2 YNNKEL come from the germline V gene (reference sequence). This CDR3 has 17 amino acids. The germline V and J ends were trimmed by 1 base and 2 bases, with 15 bases remaining between them. DNA for the CDR3: TGTGCCAGCAGCCAAGGGAACTCCGGGACTCCCTACAATGAGCAGTTCTTC. This gives the protein CASSQGNSGTPYNEQFF.